What follows are 11 T cell receptor beta chains derived from one specimen sequenced in a study of metastatic and nonmetastatic thyroid tumors (dated by TCRdb to 2020 to 2022). No patient had received any treatment before thyroid surgery. Libraries were built with PCR. The run used an Illumina HiSeq 4000. In-frame beta chains were kept once TCRdb had trimmed the public reads at Q25 with fastp and called clones with MiXCR. The sample records about 190 clones, approximately 34% of which are singletons. The ten largest clones represent around 60% of the sample. Sequencing was carried out using tumor tissue. These receptors all come from a male donor with papillary thyroid cancer or a benign thyroid nodule (not recorded which). Some clones in this sample may be carry-over from other donors' samples.

This clone rates as hyperexpanded. The CDR3 reads CASSSHREGQPQHF. The CDR3 coding sequence is TGTGCCAGCAGTTCCCACAGGGAGGGGCAGCCCCAGCATTTT. The chain has TRBV28 and TRBJ1-5, with D perhaps TRBD1 (6 bases). Germline V lookup: CDR1 MDHEN, CDR2 SYDVKM. Trimming took 4 bases from V and 7 from J, leaving 14 bases between them. The CDR3 is 14 amino acids.

This clone was found a few times. V and J are TRBV24-1 and TRBJ2-1, with D perhaps TRBD1 or TRBD2 (6 bases each). The CDR3 runs to 13 residues. Trimming took 1 base from V and 9 from J, leaving 9 bases between them. Germline-derived CDR1 and CDR2 are KGHDR and SFDVKD. The CDR3 DNA sequence: TGTGCCACCAGTGATTTTTCGGGGGCTGAGCAGTTCTTC. It specifies CATSDFSGAEQFF.

This clone appeared once. V is TRBV7-8 and J is TRBJ2-5, with D uncertain. The CDR3 extends over 15 amino acids. Germline V gives CDR1 SGHVS, CDR2 FQNEAQ. The V and J ends lost 4 bases and 1 base respectively, with 13 bases between them. The CDR3 protein is CASSSSNGIQETQYF. CDR3 bases: TGTGCCAGCAGCTCGAGCAATGGAATCCAAGAGACCCAGTACTTC.

The chain couples TRBV28 to TRBJ2-1; 8 positions agree with TRBD2. Trimming removed 7 bases from V and 0 bases from J; junction bases left unmatched: 8. The CDR3 covers 16 residues. The germline CDR1 and CDR2 sequences are MDHEN and SYDVKM. The CDR3 protein is CASTRGGGSSYNEQFF. In DNA form, the CDR3 reads TGTGCCAGCACTCGGGGGGGGGGGAGCTCCTACAATGAGCAGTTCTTC. Complete variable domain (other parts from reference TRBV28 and TRBJ2-1): DVKVTQSSRYLVKRTGEKVFLECVQDMDHENMFWYRQDPGLGLRLIYFSYDVKMKEKGDIPEGYSVSREKKERFSLILESASTNQTSMYLCASTRGGGSSYNEQFFGPGTRLTVL.

The rearrangement joins TRBV19 to TRBJ1-6; TRBD1 matches at 9 bases. Germline trimming cut 0 bases from V and 7 bases from J; bases unmatched to any gene: 1. The length of the CDR3 is 15 residues. The germline CDR1 and CDR2 sequences are LNHDA and SQIVND (reference sequence). The CDR3 spells CASSIEGTGNSPLHF. The CDR3 coding sequence is TGTGCCAGTAGTATAGAAGGGACAGGGAATTCACCCCTCCACTTT.

J is TRBJ2-1 and V is TRBV9; 10 nucleotides match TRBD2. Germline CDR1 and CDR2: SGDLS and YYNGEE. With V trimmed by 7 bases and J by 15 bases, 7 bases remained unmatched. The CDR3 contains 11 residues. As DNA, the CDR3 is TGTGCCAGCGGAACTAGCGGGGAACGGTTCTTC. Amino acid sequence: CASGTSGERFF. Based on the CDR3 plus reference TRBV9 and TRBJ2-1, the full variable domain is DSGVTQTPKHLITATGQRVTLRCSPRSGDLSVYWYQQSLDQGLQFLIQYYNGEERAKGNILERFSAQQFPDLHSELNLSSLELGDSALYFCASGTSGERFFGPGTRLTVL.

The genes are TRBV29-1 and TRBJ2-3, with 12 bases fitting TRBD2. The ends lost 8 bases at V and 1 base at J; junction bases unmatched: 4. In germline, CDR1 is SQVTM, CDR2 ANQGSEA. This CDR3 is built from 14 residues. CDR3 loop: CSSPSGRGTDTQYF. The CDR3 DNA sequence: TGCAGCTCCCCTAGCGGGAGGGGCACAGATACGCAGTATTTT.

This clone is hyperexpanded within its sample. The rearrangement uses TRBV25-1 and TRBJ1-6, with D perhaps matching TRBD1 (5 bases). The CDR3 contains 17 residues. Germline values: CDR1 MGHDK, CDR2 SYGVNS. V was cut by 1 base and J by 7 bases, with 17 bases left in between. The CDR3 DNA sequence: TGTGCCAGCAGTGAATTCCCTCAGGGAACCCCGAATTCACCCCTCCACTTT. It is translated as CASSEFPQGTPNSPLHF.

The chain joins TRBV2 to TRBJ1-2; possibly TRBD1 for D (5 bases). This CDR3 region has 14 residues. The germline V and J ends were trimmed by 2 bases and 4 bases, with 11 bases remaining between them. CDR1 is SNHLY, CDR2 FYNNEI, per germline. The CDR3 reads CASSEFQGLYGYTF. The CDR3 nucleotides are TGTGCCAGCAGTGAATTTCAGGGTCTCTATGGCTACACCTTC.

This clone was seen only a few times. The rearrangement links TRBV6-6 to TRBJ2-7; D not certain. The V and J ends lost 0 bases and 7 bases respectively, with 4 bases between them. Germline CDR1 MNHNY, CDR2 SVGAGI (reference sequence). The CDR3 is made up of 11 amino acids. As DNA, the CDR3 is TGTGCCAGCAGTTACTCCCTGGAGCAGTACTTC. It translates to CASSYSLEQYF.

This clone was seen a few times. The chain joins TRBV12-3 or TRBV12-4 to TRBJ2-7; maybe TRBD2 (5 bases). The V gene lost 1 base and the J gene lost 7 bases, with 8 bases spanning the gap. This CDR3 contains 12 residues. The CDR3 here is CASSLGRLEQYF. CDR3 nucleotides: TGTGCCAGCAGTTTAGGGAGGCTGGAGCAGTACTTC.